A selection of T cell receptor beta chains follows, all from one sample in a study of T cell responses to AZD1222 COVID-19 vaccine. Sequencing used immunoSEQ multiplex PCR; TCRdb keeps in-frame clones, though not all of them. The data show approximately 84,000 clones, around 85% seen once. This material consisted of peripheral blood, taken 28 days after the second AZD1222 dose. These receptors all come from an adult who received the AZD1222 COVID-19 vaccine. CDR3s include the opening cysteine and the closing phenylalanine or tryptophan. A D gene is named only where the DNA matches it firmly. Clone sizes are given selectively: once, few, many, or a class where the clone is expanded.

J gene | D gene | clone size | V gene | CDR3 DNA | CDR3 protein
TRBJ1-1 | - | - | TRBV4-1 | TGCGCCAGCAGCCAAGAGCCAGGGGATCTCACTGAAGCTTTCTTT | CASSQEPGDLTEAFF
TRBJ2-5 | - | - | TRBV7-2 | TGTGCCAGCAGCTCCCCAGGGCCTGAGACCCAGTACTTC | CASSSPGPETQYF
TRBJ1-1 | - | - | TRBV7-9 | TGTGCCAGCAGCTTACCGGCGGGAGAAGCTTTCTTT | CASSLPAGEAFF
TRBJ1-3 | TRBD1 | - | TRBV28 | TGTGCCAGCAGTTTAGGTGGGACAGGGGGGCGAGGGACCATATATTTT | CASSLGGTGGRGTIYF
TRBJ2-5 | - | - | TRBV3-1/TRBV3-2 | TGTGCCAGCAGCCAGCGAGGCGCGGCGGAGACCCAGTACTTC | CASSQRGAAETQYF
TRBJ2-6 | - | - | TRBV9 | TGTGCCAGCAGCGTGACAGTCTCTGGGGCCAACGTCCTGACTTTC | CASSVTVSGANVLTF
TRBJ1-5 | - | - | TRBV6-5 | TGTGCCAGCAGTTACTCTGGGAATAGCAATCAGCCCCAGCATTTT | CASSYSGNSNQPQHF
TRBJ1-6 | TRBD1 | - | TRBV6-5 | TGTGCCAGCAGACAGGGGGCGCGGAATTCACCCCTCCACTTT | CASRQGARNSPLHF
TRBJ1-1 | - | - | TRBV12-3/TRBV12-4 | TGTGCCAGCAGTAGTGGGTCAGCTGAAGCTTTCTTT | CASSSGSAEAFF
TRBJ1-6 | - | once | TRBV5-6 | TGTGCCAGCAGCCTGGGTCCTTCACCCCTCCACTTT | CASSLGPSPLHF
TRBJ1-2 | TRBD1 | - | TRBV6-5 | TGTGCCAGCAGTTCCCATAGCCGGGGACAGGGCTATGGCTACACCTTC | CASSSHSRGQGYGYTF
TRBJ1-6 | - | - | TRBV25-1 | TGTGCCAGCTCAAAATCTAATTCACCCCTCCACTTT | CASSKSNSPLHF
TRBJ2-7 | - | - | TRBV10-2 | TGCGCCAGCAGTGAAACGGGGTACGAGCAGTACTTC | CASSETGYEQYF
TRBJ2-5 | TRBD2 | - | TRBV5-6 | TGTGCCAGCAGCTTTACTAGCGGGGGGGAGACCCAGTACTTC | CASSFTSGGETQYF
TRBJ2-7 | - | - | TRBV6-5 | TGTGCCACCGGAGAGGATACAGGGAGACACGAGCAGTACTTC | CATGEDTGRHEQYF
TRBJ2-2 | - | - | TRBV29-1 | TGCAGCGTTGGGGGGGTAGGCACCGGGGAGCTGTTTTTT | CSVGGVGTGELFF
TRBJ2-1 | TRBD1 | - | TRBV19 | TGTGCCAGTAGTATCGACAGGGGGCTCCTCAATGAGCAGTTCTTC | CASSIDRGLLNEQFF
TRBJ2-7 | TRBD2 | few | TRBV7-2 | TGTGCCAGCAGCTCGGGACTAGCGGGGGACGAGCAGTACTTC | CASSSGLAGDEQYF
TRBJ2-7 | - | - | TRBV7-6 | TGTGCCAGCAGCTTAGGTGGGGAAAACGAAGGGCAGTACTTC | CASSLGGENEGQYF
TRBJ1-3 | TRBD1 | - | TRBV19 | TGTGCCAGTAGGAGACTTGGACAGGCGAACTCTGGAAACACCATATATTTT | CASRRLGQANSGNTIYF
TRBJ1-6 | - | - | TRBV18 | TGTGCCAGCTCCCCGACTATAGGATTTTATAATTCACCCCTCCACTTT | CASSPTIGFYNSPLHF
TRBJ1-1 | - | - | TRBV20-1 | TGCAGTGCTAGTCAGGCTAGGGCCAGCGGGAACACTGAAGCTTTCTTT | CSASQARASGNTEAFF
TRBJ1-5 | - | - | TRBV2 | TGTGCCAGCAGTGGCGGGACTGCCCAGCCCCAGCATTTT | CASSGGTAQPQHF
TRBJ2-7 | TRBD2 | - | TRBV19 | TGTGCCAGTAGTATAAGCGGGGACCTCTACGAGCAGTACTTC | CASSISGDLYEQYF
TRBJ2-5 | TRBD2 | once | TRBV9 | TGTGCCAGCAGCGGGCTGGGACTAGCGGGGGGAGAGACCCAGTACTTC | CASSGLGLAGGETQYF
TRBJ1-4 | - | - | TRBV7-9 | TGTGCCAGCAGCCCGCCCGGGGGAACAACTAATGAAAAACTGTTTTTT | CASSPPGGTTNEKLFF